The T cell receptor (beta chain) described here comes from a study of cytomegalovirus exposure and HLA in healthy donors. Findings and limits, study-wide: Owing to their indistinguishability, certain V segments, notably TRBV6-2 and TRBV6-3, were excluded.

The ends were cut back, 0 bases at V and 3 bases at J, with 12 bases in the middle. This CDR3 contains 15 residues. CDR1 and CDR2 from the germline V gene are SGDLS and YYNGEE. Comment on this clone: The antigen is not known.

60 Vbeta and 13 Jbeta primers were used in PCR. Data came from immunoSEQ multiplex PCR; TCRdb stores just in-frame clones and leaves some out. The listing contains just over 150,000 clones. The sequence was obtained from a woman aged 55-70 years in good health and CMV-seronegative. The rearrangement uses TRBV9 and TRBJ1-1, with TRBD1 as a possible D gene (5 bases). Sequences were obtained from PBMCs. The CDR3 DNA reads TGTGCCAGCAGCGTAGATCAGGGAGGGTACACTGAAGCTTTCTTT. It is translated as CASSVDQGGYTEAFF.